A selection of T cell receptor beta chains follows, all from one sample in a study of CD8 T cells in ankylosing spondylitis. TCRdb re-called the 5' RACE reads with MiXCR, one entry per CDR3 protein. The profile shows under 550,000 distinct CDR3 sequences, approximately 26% of them singletons. Sequenced input: blood, either unsorted or a sorted T cell fraction (not recorded which). The receptors here all came from a male donor with ankylosing spondylitis. The CDR3 runs from the conserved cysteine through the conserved F or W. A D gene is named only where the DNA matches it firmly. The size field is filled for only some rows; it gives once, few, many or a size class.

d_gene,v_gene,len,abundance,j_gene,CDR3aa,CDR3nt
.,TRBV7-9,15,.,TRBJ2-5,CASSLKSGLQETQYF,TGTGCCAGCAGCTTAAAATCCGGGTTGCAAGAGACCCAGTACTTC
TRBD2,TRBV7-2,19,many,TRBJ2-4,CASSLAKGGLAVAKNIQYF,TGTGCCAGCAGCTTAGCGAAGGGGGGACTAGCGGTAGCCAAAAACATTCAGTACTTC
.,TRBV12-3/TRBV12-4,14,few,TRBJ1-4,CASSLHGGNEKLFF,TGTGCCAGCAGTTTACATGGAGGGAATGAAAAACTGTTTTTT
.,TRBV7-2,14,.,TRBJ1-2,CASSLTISSGGYTF,TGTGCCAGCAGCTTAACCATCTCTTCGGGGGGCTACACCTTC
.,TRBV10-3,13,.,TRBJ2-2,CAIRAGGTGELFF,TGTGCCATCCGGGCGGGCGGCACCGGGGAGCTGTTTTTT
.,TRBV5-6,15,few,TRBJ1-1,CASSLNRWLNTEAFF,TGTGCCAGCAGCTTAAACAGGTGGTTGAACACTGAAGCTTTCTTT
.,TRBV11-2,14,.,TRBJ2-7,CASSPPGSLYEQYF,TGTGCCAGCAGCCCCCCCGGGTCTCTCTACGAGCAGTACTTC
.,TRBV5-1,17,once,TRBJ2-6,CASSPGLNTSGANVLTF,TGCGCCAGCAGCCCGGGACTGAACACCTCTGGGGCCAACGTCCTGACTTTC
TRBD2,TRBV20-1,16,few,TRBJ2-5,CSARDLAGEFLVTQYF,TGCAGTGCTAGAGATCTGGCGGGAGAGTTCTTGGTGACCCAGTACTTC
.,TRBV7-8,13,.,TRBJ2-1,CASSLGYANEQFF,TGTGCCAGCAGCTTAGGGTATGCCAATGAGCAGTTCTTC
.,TRBV11-2,14,.,TRBJ2-1,CASSLLDAYNEQFF,TGTGCCAGCAGCTTACTGGACGCCTACAATGAGCAGTTCTTC
.,TRBV5-1,14,.,TRBJ2-2,CASSAAMNTGELFF,TGCGCCAGCAGCGCAGCAATGAACACCGGGGAGCTGTTTTTT
.,TRBV12-3/TRBV12-4,14,.,TRBJ1-4,CASSFSPQNEKLFF,TGTGCCAGCAGTTTCTCTCCTCAAAATGAAAAACTGTTTTTT
TRBD1,TRBV29-1,13,.,TRBJ1-1,CSVGQGAGTEAFF,TGCAGCGTTGGACAGGGGGCGGGTACTGAAGCTTTCTTT
.,TRBV7-2,13,.,TRBJ1-1,CASSLFEDTEAFF,TGTGCCAGCAGCTTATTTGAGGACACTGAAGCTTTCTTT
.,TRBV5-6,17,.,TRBJ1-3,CASMGARTRFSGNTIYF,TGTGCCAGCATGGGGGCCCGTACTCGGTTTTCTGGAAACACCATATATTTT
.,TRBV7-2,15,few,TRBJ2-1,CASSPGGSNYNEQFF,TGTGCCAGCAGCCCTGGGGGGAGTAACTACAATGAGCAGTTCTTC
.,TRBV25-1,15,.,TRBJ2-5,CASSEYGSVQETQYF,TGTGCCAGCAGTGAATATGGGTCAGTACAAGAGACCCAGTACTTC
.,TRBV18,16,once,TRBJ1-1,CASSRDIRYLNTEAFF,TGTGCCAGCTCACGGGACATCCGCTACTTGAACACTGAAGCTTTCTTT
.,TRBV5-1,13,.,TRBJ2-3,CASSRQGTDTQYF,TGCGCCAGCAGTAGGCAAGGCACAGATACGCAGTATTTT
.,TRBV20-1,13,.,TRBJ2-5,CSARNPATETQYF,TGCAGTGCTAGAAACCCGGCGACGGAGACCCAGTACTTC
.,TRBV29-1,14,.,TRBJ2-1,CSAFGTYNYNEQFF,TGCAGCGCTTTCGGGACGTACAACTACAATGAGCAGTTCTTC
.,TRBV20-1,14,few,TRBJ2-3,CSARDASGTDTQYF,TGCAGTGCTAGAGATGCTAGCGGCACAGATACGCAGTATTTT
.,TRBV5-1,19,.,TRBJ2-7,CASSSRQVGSGTRYAEQYF,TGCGCCAGCAGCTCCCGACAGGTGGGCTCGGGGACAAGATATGCTGAGCAGTACTTC
TRBD2,TRBV5-1,16,many,TRBJ2-1,CASSTSPSGIGNEQFF,TGCGCCAGCAGCACCTCCCCCAGCGGGATAGGGAATGAGCAGTTCTTC
.,TRBV28,15,.,TRBJ1-2,CASSRIDSSNYGYTF,TGTGCCAGCAGCCGGATTGACAGCAGTAACTATGGCTACACCTTC
.,TRBV6-1,15,few,TRBJ1-5,CASRETGARNQPQHF,TGTGCCAGCAGGGAGACGGGGGCGAGGAATCAGCCCCAGCATTTT
TRBD2,TRBV11-2,14,.,TRBJ2-5,CASSSGLVKETQYF,TGTGCCAGCAGCTCGGGACTAGTTAAAGAGACCCAGTACTTC
TRBD2,TRBV11-3,16,.,TRBJ2-3,CASSLRLAGHTDTQYF,TGTGCCAGCAGCCTACGACTAGCGGGGCACACAGATACGCAGTATTTT
TRBD2,TRBV11-2,15,few,TRBJ2-1,CASSLDRVAGAEQFF,TGTGCCAGCAGCTTAGATCGGGTAGCGGGAGCTGAGCAGTTCTTC
.,TRBV20-1,13,few,TRBJ2-1,CSARAPTFGEQFF,TGCAGTGCTAGGGCCCCTACATTCGGTGAGCAGTTCTTC
.,TRBV20-1,15,.,TRBJ2-7,CSARRETESSYEQYF,TGCAGTGCTAGAAGGGAGACAGAGAGCTCCTACGAGCAGTACTTC
.,TRBV24-1,14,.,TRBJ2-3,CATSGTYGADTQYF,TGTGCCACCTCTGGGACCTACGGGGCTGATACGCAGTATTTT
.,TRBV12-3/TRBV12-4,14,.,TRBJ1-4,CASSLFPGGEKLFF,TGTGCCAGCAGTTTATTCCCGGGCGGTGAAAAACTGTTTTTT
.,TRBV27,13,few,TRBJ1-2,CASSSTGLLGYTF,TGTGCCAGCAGCTCAACAGGGCTCCTCGGCTACACCTTC
TRBD2,TRBV20-1,14,.,TRBJ2-1,CSASVAGAPNEQFF,TGCAGTGCTAGCGTAGCGGGAGCTCCAAATGAGCAGTTCTTC
.,TRBV5-1,15,.,TRBJ2-5,CASSLGGALDETQYF,TGCGCCAGCAGCTTAGGAGGGGCGCTGGATGAGACCCAGTACTTC
.,TRBV24-1,16,.,TRBJ2-6,CATSDSPGAGANVLTF,TGTGCCACCAGTGACTCCCCTGGGGCTGGGGCCAACGTCCTGACTTTC
.,TRBV6-1,15,.,TRBJ1-1,CASRFGTQGGTEAFF,TGTGCCAGCAGGTTCGGGACGCAGGGAGGAACTGAAGCTTTCTTT
.,TRBV20-1,13,few,TRBJ1-3,CSASAGWGNTIYF,TGCAGTGCTAGCGCAGGGTGGGGAAACACCATATATTTT